The present T cell receptor beta chain was sequenced within a study of preoperative IRX-2 immunotherapy in early breast cancer. The treatment is: preoperative locoregional IRX-2 cytokine immunotherapy. This CDR3 has 15 amino acids. Germline loops: CDR1 MDHEN, CDR2 SYDVKM. The V and J ends lost 5 bases and 7 bases respectively, with 15 bases between them. Profiled with immunoSEQ multiplex PCR; TCRdb holds only in-frame clones, not every one. The repertoire consists of 20,000 to 30,000 clones, with about 77% occurring once and the leading ten covering 2.2%. This clonotype was obtained from a human donor with breast cancer. Sample: lymph node tissue, taken before IRX-2 immunotherapy. The chain recombines TRBV28 with TRBJ1-6; no clear D gene. CDR3 sequence: CASSTDGGRNSPLHF. The CDR3 nucleotides are TGTGCCAGCAGTACTGATGGAGGGAGGAATTCACCCCTCCACTTT.